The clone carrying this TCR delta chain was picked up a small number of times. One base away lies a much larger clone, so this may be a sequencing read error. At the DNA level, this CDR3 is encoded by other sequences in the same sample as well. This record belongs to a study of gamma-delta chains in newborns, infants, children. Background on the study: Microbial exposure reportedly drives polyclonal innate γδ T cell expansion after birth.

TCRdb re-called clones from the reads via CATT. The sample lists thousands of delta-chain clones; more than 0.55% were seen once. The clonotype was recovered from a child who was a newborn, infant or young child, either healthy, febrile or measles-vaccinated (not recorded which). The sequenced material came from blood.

CDR3: CACDTLYWGITWDTRQMFF. The CDR3 nucleotides read TGTGCCTGTGACACCTTGTACTGGGGGATAACTTGGGACACCCGACAGATGTTTTTC. This chain uses TRDV2 with TRDJ3; 11 bases match TRDD3. Germline-derived CDR1 and CDR2 are GEAIGNYY and EKD. V gave up 0 bases and J gave up 4 bases; unmatched junction bases: 7. The CDR3 is 19 amino acids.